The 9 T cell receptor beta chains reported below all come from one sample, sequenced in a study of CD8 T cells in ankylosing spondylitis. Findings of the study overall: Ankylosing spondylitis blood appeared to be characterized by a TCR beta motif of under 10 highly homologous variants.

TCRdb fed the 5' RACE reads into MiXCR, producing one record per CDR3 protein. The table has 400,000 to 450,000 distinct CDR3 sequences, 17% seen once. Their target antigens are unknown. Material for sequencing was blood, either unsorted or a sorted T cell fraction (not recorded which). The receptors stem from a male donor with ankylosing spondylitis.

V is TRBV18 and J is TRBJ2-3, with 14 bases matching TRBD2. Trimming at V came to 3 bases and at J to 6 bases, leaving 8 bases not matched to a gene. This CDR3 contains 17 residues. Germline V gene sequence: CDR1 KGHSH, CDR2 LQKENI. The CDR3 region has the DNA TGTGCCAGCTCACCGGGGACTAGCGGGAGAAGGTCGGATACGCAGTATTTT. This gives the protein CASSPGTSGRRSDTQYF.

This clonotype has only a few counts. The rearrangement uses TRBV6-1 and TRBJ2-3; maybe TRBD1 (5 bases). The V end lost 8 bases, the J end lost 0 bases, and 12 bases lay between the germline ends. The CDR3 length is 14 residues. Germline assignment: CDR1 MNHNS and CDR2 SASEGT. This CDR3 is CASAGATSTDTQYF. The CDR3 DNA follows: TGTGCCAGCGCTGGGGCTACTAGCACAGATACGCAGTATTTT.

This chain uses TRBV30 with TRBJ1-4; no clear D gene. The V end lost 0 bases, the J end lost 5 bases, and 13 bases lay between the germline ends. The CDR3 spans 15 residues. The germline V gene has CDR1 GTSNPN and CDR2 SVGIG (reference sequence). CDR3 sequence: CAWSVRTARNEKLFF. CDR3 nucleotides: TGTGCCTGGAGTGTACGGACCGCCCGGAATGAAAAACTGTTTTTT. The variable domain in full, completed from reference TRBV30 and TRBJ1-4, reads SQTIHQWPATLVQPVGSPLSLECTVEGTSNPNLYWYRQAAGRGLQLLFYSVGIGQISSEVPQNLSASRPQDRQFILSSKKLLLSDSGFYLCAWSVRTARNEKLFFGSGTQLSVL.

V is TRBV4-1 and J is TRBJ2-6, with D unclear. The length of the CDR3 is 18 residues. In germline, CDR1 is MGHRA, CDR2 YSYEKL. Trimming stripped 1 base from V and 0 bases from J, with 13 bases between. The CDR3 loop reads CASSQVERPYSGANVLTF. For the CDR3, the DNA is TGCGCCAGCAGCCAAGTGGAGAGGCCCTACTCTGGGGCCAACGTCCTGACTTTC.

V and J are TRBV10-2 and TRBJ2-7; TRBD1 aligns across 10 bases. The V gene end was trimmed by 4 bases and the J gene end by 4 bases; junction bases not matched to a gene: 4. This CDR3 is built from 14 residues. Germline values: CDR1 WSHSY, CDR2 SAAADI. The CDR3 region is CASSAGQGVYEQYF. The CDR3 nucleotides are TGCGCCAGCAGTGCCGGACAGGGGGTTTACGAGCAGTACTTC.

The rearrangement uses TRBV20-1 and TRBJ1-3; D is possibly TRBD1 (5 bases). CDR3 size: 15 residues. CDR1 is DFQATT and CDR2 is SNEGSKA in the germline V gene (reference sequence). V was clipped by 1 base and J by 4 bases, with 14 bases between them. The CDR3 region has the DNA TGCAGTGCTAGAGCCTTTGGGGGTGGCGGAAACACCATATATTTT. This sequence encodes CSARAFGGGGNTIYF.

This sequence joins TRBV6-1 and TRBJ1-1; TRBD1 might be the D (6 bases). The CDR3 is 15 residues long. Trimming took 7 bases from V and 3 from J, leaving 18 bases between them. The germline V gene encodes CDR1 MNHNS and CDR2 SASEGT. This CDR3 reads CASKPLGARDTEAFF. Written as DNA, the CDR3 is TGTGCCAGCAAACCATTGGGGGCCCGGGACACTGAAGCTTTCTTT.

This clonotype was counted ten times or more. The genes are TRBV5-1 and TRBJ1-2; D is undetermined. The CDR3 totals 13 residues. Germline V gene sequence: CDR1 SGHRS, CDR2 YFSETQ. Trimming removed 3 bases at V and 1 base at J, with 7 bases between. DNA for the CDR3: TGCGCCAGCAGCTCGGACGGTAACTATGGCTACACCTTC. This sequence encodes CASSSDGNYGYTF.

This clonotype was detected many times. The chain is built from TRBV29-1 and TRBJ2-3; no clear D. The germline V and J ends were trimmed by 4 bases and 0 bases, with 5 bases remaining between them. The CDR3 sequence is 12 residues long. Germline lookup yields CDR1 SQVTM and CDR2 ANQGSEA. CDR3 in DNA: TGCAGCGTTGTCCGTAGCACAGATACGCAGTATTTT. Amino acid sequence: CSVVRSTDTQYF.